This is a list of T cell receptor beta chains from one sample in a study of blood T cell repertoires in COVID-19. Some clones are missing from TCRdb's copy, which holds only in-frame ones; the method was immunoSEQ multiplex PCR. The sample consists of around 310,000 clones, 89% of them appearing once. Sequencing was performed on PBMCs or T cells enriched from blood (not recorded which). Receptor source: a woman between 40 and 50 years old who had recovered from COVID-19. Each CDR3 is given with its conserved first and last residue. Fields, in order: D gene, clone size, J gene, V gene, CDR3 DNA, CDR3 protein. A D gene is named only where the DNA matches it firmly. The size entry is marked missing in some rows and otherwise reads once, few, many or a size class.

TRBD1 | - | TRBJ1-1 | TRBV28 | TGTGCCAGCAGGCTCCGGGACAGGCTAGACACTGAAGCTTTCTTT | CASRLRDRLDTEAFF
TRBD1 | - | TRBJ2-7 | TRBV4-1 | TGCGCCAGCAGCCAAGCCGGGACAGGGGGGTTTTCCGAGCAGTACTTC | CASSQAGTGGFSEQYF
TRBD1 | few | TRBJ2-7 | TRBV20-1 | TGCAGTGCTAGTCACGGGACAGGGGCACCCTACGAGCAGTACTTC | CSASHGTGAPYEQYF
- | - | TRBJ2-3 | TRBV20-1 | TGCAGTGCTAGTTTAGCTAGCGGAGGGGGGAGCACAGATACGCAGTATTTT | CSASLASGGGSTDTQYF
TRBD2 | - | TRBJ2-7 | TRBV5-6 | TGTGCCAGCAGCTTAAGAGCGGGAGGAGGCTACGAGCAGTACTTC | CASSLRAGGGYEQYF
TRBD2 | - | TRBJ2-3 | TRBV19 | TGTGCCAGTAGTGGGGGGGGTTCGTCAGATACGCAGTATTTT | CASSGGGSSDTQYF
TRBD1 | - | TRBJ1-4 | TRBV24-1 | TGTGCCACCAGTGCGGGACAGGGGAGGGAAAAACTGTTTTTT | CATSAGQGREKLFF
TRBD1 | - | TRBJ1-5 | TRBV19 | TGTGCCAGTAGTTGGCAAGACACAGGGGGCGAGCCCCAGCATTTT | CASSWQDTGGEPQHF
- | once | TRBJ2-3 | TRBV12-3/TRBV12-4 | TGTGCCAGCAGTTCGGGAGTGGCAGATACGCAGTATTTT | CASSSGVADTQYF
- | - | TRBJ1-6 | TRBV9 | TGTGCCAGCAGCCCTCAAGTAGGGGGTGAGTCACCCCTCCACTTT | CASSPQVGGESPLHF
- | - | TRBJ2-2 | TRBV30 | TGTGCCTGGAGTGTACTAGGGGGAACTAACACCGGGGAGCTGTTTTTT | CAWSVLGGTNTGELFF
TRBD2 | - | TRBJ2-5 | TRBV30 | TGTGCCTGGAAAGGGGGAAGCGGGAGGGCAGAGACCCAGTACTTC | CAWKGGSGRAETQYF
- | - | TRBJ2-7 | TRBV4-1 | TGCGCCAGCAGCCAACGACTAGGTTACGAGCAGTACTTC | CASSQRLGYEQYF
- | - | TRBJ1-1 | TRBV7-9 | TGTGCCAGCAGCTTTAACGGGTTGAACACTGAAGCTTTCTTT | CASSFNGLNTEAFF
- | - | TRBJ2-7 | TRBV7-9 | TGTGCCAGCAGCTTAGGCGGGTATGGCTCCTACGAGCAGTACTTC | CASSLGGYGSYEQYF
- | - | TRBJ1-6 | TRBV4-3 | TGCGCCAGCAGCCAAGATCGCGGGGATAATTCACCCCTCCACTTT | CASSQDRGDNSPLHF
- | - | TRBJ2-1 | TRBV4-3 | TGCGCCAGCAGCCAAAAGATAACAAGCTCCTACAATGAGCAGTTCTTC | CASSQKITSSYNEQFF
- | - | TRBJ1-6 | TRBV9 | TGTGCCAGCAGCGTGTGGGGGACTGGTAATTCACCCCTCCACTTT | CASSVWGTGNSPLHF
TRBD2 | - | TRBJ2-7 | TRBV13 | TGTGCCAGCAGACCCCCTAGCGGGGGGGCCCCCTACGAGCAGTACTTC | CASRPPSGGAPYEQYF
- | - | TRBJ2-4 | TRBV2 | TGTGCCAGCATTTACAGACAGCTAGGAGCCAAAAACATTCAGTACTTC | CASIYRQLGAKNIQYF
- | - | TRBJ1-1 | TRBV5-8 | TGTGCCAGCAGCCGGACAGTTTACACTGAAGCTTTCTTT | CASSRTVYTEAFF
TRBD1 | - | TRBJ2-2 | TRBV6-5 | TGTGCCAGCAGAACAGGGGGCGACACCGGGGAGCTGTTTTTT | CASRTGGDTGELFF
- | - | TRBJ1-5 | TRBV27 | TGTGCCAGCAGTTTTACGGGTAGCAATCAGCCCCAGCATTTT | CASSFTGSNQPQHF
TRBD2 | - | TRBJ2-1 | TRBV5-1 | TGCGCCAGCAGCAAAGTGCAGCGGGGGGGCCGAGATAGCGGTGAGCAGTTCTTC | CASSKVQRGGRDSGEQFF
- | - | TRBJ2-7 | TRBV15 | TGTGCCACCAGCAGAGATGAGGTGGGCTACGAGCAGTACTTC | CATSRDEVGYEQYF
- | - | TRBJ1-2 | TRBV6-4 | TGTGCCAGCAGTGAAGAGGGACTGGATGGCTACACCTTC | CASSEEGLDGYTF
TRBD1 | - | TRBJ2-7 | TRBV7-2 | TGTGCCAGCAGCCCCGTGGGTCCGGGACAGCTCTACGAGCAGTACTTC | CASSPVGPGQLYEQYF
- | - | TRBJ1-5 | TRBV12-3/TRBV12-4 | TGTGCCAGCAGTTTCAGTATGGATCAGCCCCAGCATTTT | CASSFSMDQPQHF
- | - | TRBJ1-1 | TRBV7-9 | TGTGCCAGCAGCTTCCGGGACTCGAACACTGAAGCTTTCTTT | CASSFRDSNTEAFF
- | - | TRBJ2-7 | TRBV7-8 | TGTGCCAGCAGCTTAATTGGAAGCGGGTCCCACTTCTACGAGCAGTACTTC | CASSLIGSGSHFYEQYF
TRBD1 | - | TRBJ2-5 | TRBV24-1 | TGTGCCACCAGTGATTTTACCCGAACAGGGGAAGAGACCCAGTACTTC | CATSDFTRTGEETQYF
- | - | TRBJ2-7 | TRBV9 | TGTGCCAGCAGCGTAGACTTCTCTGACGAGCAGTACTTC | CASSVDFSDEQYF
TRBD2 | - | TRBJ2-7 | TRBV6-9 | TGTGCCAGCAGTTACCCCGCTAGCGGGAGAAACGAGCAGTACTTC | CASSYPASGRNEQYF
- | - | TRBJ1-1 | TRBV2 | TGTGCCAGCAGTGACGCAGGGGACACTGAAGCTTTCTTT | CASSDAGDTEAFF
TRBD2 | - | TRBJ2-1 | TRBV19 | TGTGCCAGTAGCACTCTAGCGGGAATGTACAATGAGCAGTTCTTC | CASSTLAGMYNEQFF
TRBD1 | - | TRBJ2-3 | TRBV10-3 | TGTGCCATCAGTGAATGGACAGGGAGCACAGATACGCAGTATTTT | CAISEWTGSTDTQYF
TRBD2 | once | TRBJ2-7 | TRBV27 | TGTGCCAGCAGACTGGGCGGGGGGCTCTACGAGCAGTACTTC | CASRLGGGLYEQYF
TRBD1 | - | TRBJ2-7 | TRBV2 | TGTGCCAGTCTGCAACAGGGGGCTTTTGACGAGCAGTACTTC | CASLQQGAFDEQYF
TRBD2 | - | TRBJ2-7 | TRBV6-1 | TGTGCCAGCAGTGAAGAGGGCGGGAGCAACGAGCAGTACTTC | CASSEEGGSNEQYF
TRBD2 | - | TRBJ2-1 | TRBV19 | TGTGCCAGTAGTATTCTAGCGGGGGCCACCTACAATGAGCAGTTCTTC | CASSILAGATYNEQFF
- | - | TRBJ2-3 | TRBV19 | TGTGCCAGTAGTCCAGACAGAGCGTCTAGCACAGATACGCAGTATTTT | CASSPDRASSTDTQYF
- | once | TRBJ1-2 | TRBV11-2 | TGTGCCAGCAGCTTTGGGCAGGGGCAGGGTGGCTACACCTTC | CASSFGQGQGGYTF
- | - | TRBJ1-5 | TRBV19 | TGTGCCAGTAGTCCTCAGATAAGCAATCAGCCCCAGCATTTT | CASSPQISNQPQHF
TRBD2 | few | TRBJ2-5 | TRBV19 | TGTGCCAGTAGCCCCGGGACTAGCGGGAAAGAGACCCAGTACTTC | CASSPGTSGKETQYF
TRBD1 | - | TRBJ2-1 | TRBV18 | TGTGCCAGCTCGACGGGACAGGGGGCCTTCAATGAGCAGTTCTTC | CASSTGQGAFNEQFF
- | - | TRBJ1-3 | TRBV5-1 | TGCGCCAGCAGCGGGGATCCAGGGCTTGAAAACACCATATATTTT | CASSGDPGLENTIYF
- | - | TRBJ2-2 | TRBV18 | TGTGCCAGCTCACCAGGACTCAACACCGGGGAGCTGTTTTTT | CASSPGLNTGELFF
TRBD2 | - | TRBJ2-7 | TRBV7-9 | TGTGCCAGCAGCTTTAGGGGACTAGATTCCGACGAGCAGTACTTC | CASSFRGLDSDEQYF
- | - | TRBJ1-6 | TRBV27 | TGTGCCAGCAGAAACGGTGAGGCCTATAATTCACCCCTCCACTTT | CASRNGEAYNSPLHF
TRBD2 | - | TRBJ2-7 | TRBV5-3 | TGTGCCAGAAGCTTGGATCTAGCGGGTGGATCCTACGAGCAGTACTTC | CARSLDLAGGSYEQYF
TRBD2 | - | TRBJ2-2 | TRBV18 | TGTGCCAGCTCACCGCGGGCGGGGGACACCGGGGAGCTGTTTTTT | CASSPRAGDTGELFF
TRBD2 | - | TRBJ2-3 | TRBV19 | TGTGCCAGTAGTTCCCCGACTAGCCTTGGAGATACGCAGTATTTT | CASSSPTSLGDTQYF
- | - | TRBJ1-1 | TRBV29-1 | TGCAGCGCCAAGGGGGGGCTAGAAGCTTTCTTT | CSAKGGLEAFF